This TCR beta chain was found in a study of response to subunit inactivated influenza vaccine. Points from the study as a whole: With each seasonal influenza vaccination, the authors suggested, few new T cells are recruited.

In TCRdb, the RT-PCR reads were re-called with MiXCR into one record per CDR3 protein. The table lists about 310,000 distinct CDR3 sequences, 20% to 25% of them singletons. The CDR3 has 13 residues. The V gene's germline CDR1 is SGHTA and CDR2 FQGNSA. Trimming left V 0 bases short and J 10 bases short, with 10 bases between. Only a few counts were recorded for this clonotype. Its antigen is still unknown. The source material was PBMCs from blood, sampled approximately 22 months after vaccination. The origin of this receptor is a man aged 45-69 years who received an inactivated influenza vaccine. The rearrangement links TRBV7-2 to TRBJ2-1; TRBD1 or TRBD2 may be the D gene (5 bases each). CDR3 region: CASSLAFRGEQFF. The CDR3 DNA follows: TGTGCCAGCAGCTTAGCGTTCCGGGGCGAGCAGTTCTTC. Variable domain in full (rest from reference TRBV7-2 and TRBJ2-1): GAGVSQSPSNKVTEKGKDVELRCDPISGHTALYWYRQSLGQGLEFLIYFQGNSAPDKSGLPSDRFSAERTGGSVSTLTIQRTQQEDSAVYLCASSLAFRGEQFFGPGTRLTVL.